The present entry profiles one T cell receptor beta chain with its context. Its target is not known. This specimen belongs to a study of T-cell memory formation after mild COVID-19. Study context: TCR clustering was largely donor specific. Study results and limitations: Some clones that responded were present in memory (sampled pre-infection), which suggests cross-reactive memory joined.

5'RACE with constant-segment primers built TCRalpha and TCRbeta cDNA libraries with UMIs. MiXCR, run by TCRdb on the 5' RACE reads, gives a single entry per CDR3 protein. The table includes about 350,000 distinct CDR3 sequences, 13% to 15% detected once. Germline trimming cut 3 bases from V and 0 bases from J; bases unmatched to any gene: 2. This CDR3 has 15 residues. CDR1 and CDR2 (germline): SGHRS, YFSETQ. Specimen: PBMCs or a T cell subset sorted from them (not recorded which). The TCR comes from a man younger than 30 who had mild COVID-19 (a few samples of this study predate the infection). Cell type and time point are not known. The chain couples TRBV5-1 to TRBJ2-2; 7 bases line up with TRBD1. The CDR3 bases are TGCGCCAGCAGCTACCAGGGGGCGAACACCGGGGAGCTGTTTTTT. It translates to CASSYQGANTGELFF.